Each of the 11 T cell receptor beta chains below was sequenced from the same sample in a study of blood T cell repertoires in COVID-19. TCRdb's table, derived via immunoSEQ multiplex PCR, lists solely in-frame clones and lacks some. The sample records about 210,000 clones, around 82% being singletons. Sequences were obtained from peripheral blood. The receptors come from a woman between 35 and 50 years old with acute or convalescent COVID-19.

V usage is TRBV3-1 (or the pseudogene TRBV3-2) and J usage is TRBJ2-1; D call uncertain. Germline V gene sequence: CDR1 LGHDT, CDR2 YNNKEL (reference sequence). The germline V and J ends were trimmed by 5 bases and 3 bases, with 8 bases remaining between them. There are 13 residues in the CDR3. The CDR3 DNA sequence: TGTGCCAGCAGCAGGCAGCGCTACAATGAGCAGTTCTTC. This sequence encodes CASSRQRYNEQFF.

This chain uses TRBV5-5 with TRBJ1-2; 7 positions match TRBD1. V lost 6 bases and J lost 3; bases outside the gene matches: 5. The CDR3 extends over 13 amino acids. Germline CDR1 SGHKS, CDR2 YYEKEE (reference sequence). The CDR3 loop reads CASTLQGHYGYTF. The CDR3 DNA reads as TGTGCCAGCACCTTACAGGGGCACTATGGCTACACCTTC.

This clone was seen only a few times. The CDR3 DNA reads as TGCGCCAGCAGCTCCGGATCGGGCTACGAGCAGTACTTC. Translating it yields CASSSGSGYEQYF. This sequence joins TRBV5-1 and TRBJ2-7, with D unclear. The CDR3 loop spans 13 amino acids. CDR1 is SGHRS, CDR2 YFSETQ, per germline. V lost 3 bases and J lost 3, with 10 bases in between.

The V gene is TRBV6-5, the J gene TRBJ1-1, with D perhaps matching TRBD1 (5 bases). Germline V gives CDR1 MNHEY, CDR2 SVGAGI. The V and J ends lost 9 bases and 4 bases respectively, with 15 bases between them. This CDR3 contains 13 residues. CDR3 protein: CASAGLLSTEAFF. For the CDR3, the DNA is TGTGCCAGTGCAGGGTTATTAAGCACTGAAGCTTTCTTT.

In this sample, this clone turned up a few times. The chain has TRBV28 and TRBJ1-1; D call uncertain. The V end was cut by 4 bases, the J end by 8 bases, with 8 bases between. The V gene's germline CDR1 is MDHEN and CDR2 SYDVKM. The CDR3 sequence is 11 residues long. The CDR3 sequence: CASSYFGEAFF. In DNA, the CDR3 is TGTGCCAGCAGTTACTTCGGGGAAGCTTTCTTT.

This clone was counted a few times. This chain uses TRBV5-1 with TRBJ2-1; 7 nucleotides line up with TRBD2. This CDR3 region has 16 residues. The ends lost 4 bases at V and 0 bases at J; junction bases unmatched: 7. Germline CDR1 is SGHRS and CDR2 is YFSETQ. In DNA, the CDR3 is TGCGCCAGCAGCCCCTCAGCGGGGAGCTCCTACAATGAGCAGTTCTTC. This encodes CASSPSAGSSYNEQFF.

This chain joins TRBV7-2 and TRBJ2-4; 7 bases align to TRBD2. The CDR3 has 18 residues. CDR1 and CDR2 (germline): SGHTA, FQGNSA. The J segment lost 0 bases and the V segment lost 7 bases, leaving 15 bases of the junction unmatched. In nucleotides, the CDR3 is TGTGCCAGCAATTTTGGGGAGGGAAAGCGTCTAGCCAAAAACATTCAGTACTTC. Translation gives CASNFGEGKRLAKNIQYF. Based on the CDR3 plus reference TRBV7-2 and TRBJ2-4, the full variable domain is GAGVSQSPSNKVTEKGKDVELRCDPISGHTALYWYRQSLGQGLEFLIYFQGNSAPDKSGLPSDRFSAERTGGSVSTLTIQRTQQEDSAVYLCASNFGEGKRLAKNIQYFGAGTRLSVL.

The gene calls are TRBV5-1 and TRBJ1-1, with D perhaps matching TRBD1 (5 bases). With 5 bases removed from V and 2 bases from J, the gap between germline ends came to 10 bases. Germline V gives CDR1 SGHRS, CDR2 YFSETQ. CDR3 length equals 13 residues. The CDR3 reads CASRGGANTEAFF. For the CDR3, the DNA is TGCGCCAGCAGAGGAGGGGCCAACACTGAAGCTTTCTTT.

V and J are TRBV12-3 or TRBV12-4 and TRBJ2-7; D perhaps matches TRBD2 (6 bases). CDR3 size: 13 residues. Trimming left V 3 bases short and J 5 bases short, with 11 bases between. The CDR3 sequence: CASSFGGRNEQYF. The CDR3 DNA is TGTGCCAGCAGTTTCGGGGGAAGGAACGAGCAGTACTTC.

This sequence joins TRBV19 and TRBJ2-7; 8 bases agree with TRBD2. Germline V gene data show CDR1 as LNHDA and CDR2 as SQIVND (reference sequence). Germline trimming cut 6 bases from V and 5 bases from J; bases unmatched to any gene: 9. The CDR3 consists of 14 residues. CDR3 sequence (DNA): TGTGCCAGTAGCCCCTCCATAGCGGGAAACGAGCAGTACTTC. Translating it yields CASSPSIAGNEQYF.

The chain recombines TRBV6-5 with TRBJ2-3; maybe TRBD2 (7 bases). CDR1 and CDR2 (germline): MNHEY, SVGAGI. The CDR3 is made up of 11 amino acids. Between the trimmed V and J ends, which lost 6 bases and 10 bases, there was a span of 11 bases. CDR3 residues: CASRGGQAQYF. The CDR3 DNA follows: TGTGCCAGCAGGGGGGGGCAGGCGCAGTATTTT.